This T cell receptor beta chain is from a study of T cell clonality in common variable immunodeficiency. Study results and limitations: TCRbeta clonality was increased in CVID versus healthy controls. Fewer deletions and N-nucleotide insertions were reportedly seen in common variable immunodeficiency TCR beta sequences. Compared with controls, CVID subjects had fewer shared TCRbeta clones.

Most patients and controls had Caucasian heritage. Between the trimmed V and J ends, which lost 5 bases and 4 bases, there was a span of 9 bases. In germline, CDR1 is SNHLY, CDR2 FYNNEI. The CDR3 is 13 amino acids. Clones were read by immunoSEQ multiplex PCR, and TCRdb kept only the in-frame ones, dropping some. This repertoire holds around 29,000 clones, and none appear only once. As concerns this clone: What it binds is unknown. The read finishes 3 residues shy of the CDR3 end, and the germline J gene is used to complete it.

V usage is TRBV2 and J usage is TRBJ1-3; possibly TRBD1 for D (5 bases). The sequencing input was peripheral blood mononuclear cells. This receptor was taken from a person between 18 and 75 years old in good health. The DNA read from the CDR3 is TGTGCCAGCAGTCTGACAGACGGAAACACC. Translated, it gives CASSLTDGNT. The CDR3, in full, reads CASSLTDGNTIYF.